A single sample gave rise to the 2 T cell receptor beta chains below, sequenced in a study of PD-1 blockade in classical Hodgkin lymphoma. As to time point: cycle 4 day 1 (C4D1), after 6 weeks of nivolumab. Every one of the patients relapsed after autologous stem cell transplantation (brentuximab vedotin exposure was variable). This table comes from immunoSEQ multiplex PCR, and its TCRdb copy is limited to in-frame clones, with some not included. The table has some 93,000 clones, more than 80% seen once. The input for sequencing was peripheral blood mononuclear cells (PBMCs), taken before the fourth cycle of nivolumab. The receptors originated from a human donor with classical Hodgkin lymphoma.

The chain is built from TRBV20-1 and TRBJ1-2; D is unresolved. V was cut by 7 bases and J by 7 bases, with 13 bases left in between. CDR1 and CDR2 from the germline V gene are DFQATT and SNEGSKA (reference sequence). This CDR3 is built from 11 residues. The DNA for the CDR3 is TGCAGTGGCACCTCCGGCCTTGGCTACACCTTC. Translated, it gives CSGTSGLGYTF.

This chain links TRBV10-3 with TRBJ2-7; no firm D call. The CDR3 has 13 residues. Trimming shortened V by 8 bases and J by 3 bases, and 14 bases separated the two germline ends. Germline CDR1 reads ENHRY; CDR2 reads SYGVKD. The CDR3 DNA reads TGTGCCATCGGGGTGGGAAACGACTACGAGCAGTACTTC. It codes for CAIGVGNDYEQYF.